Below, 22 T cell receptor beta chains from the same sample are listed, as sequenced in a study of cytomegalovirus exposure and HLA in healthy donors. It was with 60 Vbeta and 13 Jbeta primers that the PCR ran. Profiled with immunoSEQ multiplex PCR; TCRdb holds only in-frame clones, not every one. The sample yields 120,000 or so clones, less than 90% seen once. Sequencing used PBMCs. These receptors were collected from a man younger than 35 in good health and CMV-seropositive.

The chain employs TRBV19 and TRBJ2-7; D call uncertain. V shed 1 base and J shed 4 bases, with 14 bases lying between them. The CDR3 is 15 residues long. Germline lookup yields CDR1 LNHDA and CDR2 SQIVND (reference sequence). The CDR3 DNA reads TGTGCCAGTAGTATAGGAGGCAGTCTCGGATACGAGCAGTACTTC. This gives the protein CASSIGGSLGYEQYF.

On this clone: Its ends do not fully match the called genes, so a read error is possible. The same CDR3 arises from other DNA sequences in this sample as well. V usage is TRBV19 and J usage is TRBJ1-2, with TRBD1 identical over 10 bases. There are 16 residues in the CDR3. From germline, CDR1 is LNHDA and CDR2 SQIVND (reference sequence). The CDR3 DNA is TGTGCCAGTACCTACGGACAGGGGGTACACAACTATGGCTACACCTTT. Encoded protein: CASTYGQGVHNYGYTF. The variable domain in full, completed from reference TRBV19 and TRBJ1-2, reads DGGITQSPKYLFRKEGQNVTLSCEQNLNHDAMYWYRQDPGQGLRLIYYSQIVNDFQKGDIAEGYSVSREKKESFPLTVTSAQKNPTAFYLCASTYGQGVHNYGYTFGSGTRLTVV.

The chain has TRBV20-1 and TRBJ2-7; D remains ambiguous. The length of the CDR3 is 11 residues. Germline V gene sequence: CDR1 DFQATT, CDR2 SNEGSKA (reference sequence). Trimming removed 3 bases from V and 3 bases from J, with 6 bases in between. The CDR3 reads CSASWSYEQYF. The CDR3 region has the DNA TGCAGTGCTAGTTGGAGCTACGAGCAGTACTTC.

The DNA for the CDR3 is TGTGCCAGCAGCTACCGGACTAGCGGGGGTGGGACGCAGTATTTT. This codes for CASSYRTSGGGTQYF. The V and J genes are TRBV11-2 and TRBJ2-3; 13 nucleotides line up with TRBD2. Germline trimming cut 4 bases from V and 9 bases from J; bases unmatched to any gene: 7. Germline values: CDR1 SGHAT, CDR2 FQNNGV. This CDR3 is 15 amino acids long.

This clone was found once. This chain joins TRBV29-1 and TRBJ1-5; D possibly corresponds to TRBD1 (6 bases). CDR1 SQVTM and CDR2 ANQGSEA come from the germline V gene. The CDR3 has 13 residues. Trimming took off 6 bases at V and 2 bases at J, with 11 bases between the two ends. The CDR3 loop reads CSVAGDRNQPQHF. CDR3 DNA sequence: TGCAGCGTGGCAGGGGATCGCAATCAGCCCCAGCATTTT. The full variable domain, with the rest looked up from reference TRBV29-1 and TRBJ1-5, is SAVISQKPSRDICQRGTSLTIQCQVDSQVTMMFWYRQQPGQSLTLIATANQGSEATYESGFVIDKFPISRPNLTFSTLTVSNMSPEDSSIYLCSVAGDRNQPQHFGDGTRLSIL.

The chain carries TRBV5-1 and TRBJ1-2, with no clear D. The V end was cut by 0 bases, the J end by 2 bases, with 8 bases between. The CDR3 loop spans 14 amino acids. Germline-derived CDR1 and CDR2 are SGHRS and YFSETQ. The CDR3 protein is CASSLGGGNYGYTF. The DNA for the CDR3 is TGCGCCAGCAGCTTGGGAGGAGGGAACTATGGCTACACCTTC.

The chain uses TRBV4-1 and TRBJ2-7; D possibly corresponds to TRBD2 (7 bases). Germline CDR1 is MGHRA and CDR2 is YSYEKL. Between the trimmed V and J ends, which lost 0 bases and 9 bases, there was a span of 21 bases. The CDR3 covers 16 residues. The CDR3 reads CASSQEGGGPIQGQYF. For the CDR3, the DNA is TGCGCCAGCAGCCAAGAGGGGGGGGGCCCAATACAAGGGCAGTACTTC.

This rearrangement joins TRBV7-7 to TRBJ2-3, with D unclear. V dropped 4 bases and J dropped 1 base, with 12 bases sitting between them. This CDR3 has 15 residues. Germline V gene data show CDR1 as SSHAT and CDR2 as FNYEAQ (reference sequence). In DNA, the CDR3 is TGTGCCAGCAGCTCCTCCGACATAGGCACAGATACGCAGTATTTT. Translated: CASSSSDIGTDTQYF.

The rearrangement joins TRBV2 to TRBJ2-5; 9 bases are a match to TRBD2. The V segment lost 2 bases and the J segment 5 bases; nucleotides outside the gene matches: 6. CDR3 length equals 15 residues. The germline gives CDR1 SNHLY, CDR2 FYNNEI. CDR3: CASSEWSSGVETQYF. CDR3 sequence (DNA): TGTGCCAGCAGTGAATGGTCTAGCGGGGTGGAGACCCAGTACTTC.

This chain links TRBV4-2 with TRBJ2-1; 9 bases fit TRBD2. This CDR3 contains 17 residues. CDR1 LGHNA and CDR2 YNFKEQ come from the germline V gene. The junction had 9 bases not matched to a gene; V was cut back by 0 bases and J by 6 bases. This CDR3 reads CASSQDGQTSGSNEQFF. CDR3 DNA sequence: TGTGCCAGCAGCCAAGATGGTCAGACTAGCGGAAGCAATGAGCAGTTCTTC.

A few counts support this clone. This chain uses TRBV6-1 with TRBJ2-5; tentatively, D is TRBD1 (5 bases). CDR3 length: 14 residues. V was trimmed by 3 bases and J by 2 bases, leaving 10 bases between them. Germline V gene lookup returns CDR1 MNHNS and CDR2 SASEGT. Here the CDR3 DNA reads TGTGCCAGCAGTGACGAAACAGGTCAAGAGACCCAGTACTTC. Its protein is CASSDETGQETQYF.

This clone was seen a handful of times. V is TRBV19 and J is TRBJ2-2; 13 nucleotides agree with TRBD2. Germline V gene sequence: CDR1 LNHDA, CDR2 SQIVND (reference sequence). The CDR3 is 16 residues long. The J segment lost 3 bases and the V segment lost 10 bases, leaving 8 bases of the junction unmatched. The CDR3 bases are TGTGCCACTCAACTAGCGGGGGGGCTCTACACCGGGGAGCTGTTTTTT. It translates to CATQLAGGLYTGELFF.

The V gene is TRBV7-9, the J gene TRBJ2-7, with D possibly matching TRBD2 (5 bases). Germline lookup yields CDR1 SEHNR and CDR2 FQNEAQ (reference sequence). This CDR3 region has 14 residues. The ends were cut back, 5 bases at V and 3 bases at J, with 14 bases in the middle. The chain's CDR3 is CASSPSGSLYEQYF. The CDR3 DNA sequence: TGTGCCAGCAGCCCTTCGGGATCACTCTACGAGCAGTACTTC. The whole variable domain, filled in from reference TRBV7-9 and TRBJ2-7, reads DTGVSQNPRHKITKRGQNVTFRCDPISEHNRLYWYRQTLGQGPEFLTYFQNEAQLEKSRLLSDRFSAERPKGSFSTLEIQRTEQGDSAMYLCASSPSGSLYEQYFGPGTRLTVT.

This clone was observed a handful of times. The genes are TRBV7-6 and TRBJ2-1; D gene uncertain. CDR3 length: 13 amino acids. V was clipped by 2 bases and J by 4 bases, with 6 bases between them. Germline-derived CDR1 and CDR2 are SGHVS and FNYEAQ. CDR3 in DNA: TGTGCCAGCAGCTTATCCTCGTACAATGAGCAGTTCTTC. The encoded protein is CASSLSSYNEQFF.

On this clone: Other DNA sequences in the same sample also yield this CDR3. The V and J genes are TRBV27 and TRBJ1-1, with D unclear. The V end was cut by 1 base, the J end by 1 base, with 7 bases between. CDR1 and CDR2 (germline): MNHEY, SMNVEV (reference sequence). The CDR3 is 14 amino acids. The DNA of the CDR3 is TGTGCCAGCAGTTTATTAACGGGGAACACTGAAGCTTTCTTT. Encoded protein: CASSLLTGNTEAFF.

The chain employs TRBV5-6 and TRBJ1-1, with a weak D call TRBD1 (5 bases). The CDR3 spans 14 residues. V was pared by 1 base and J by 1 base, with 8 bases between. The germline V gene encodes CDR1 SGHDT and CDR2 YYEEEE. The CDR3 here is CASSLWGSNTEAFF. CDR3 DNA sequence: TGTGCCAGCAGCTTGTGGGGCTCGAACACTGAAGCTTTCTTT.

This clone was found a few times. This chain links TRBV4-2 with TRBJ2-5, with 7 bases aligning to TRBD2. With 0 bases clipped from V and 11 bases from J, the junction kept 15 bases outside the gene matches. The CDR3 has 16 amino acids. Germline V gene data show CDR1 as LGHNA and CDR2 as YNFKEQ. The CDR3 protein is CASSQDLQRDQLEQYF. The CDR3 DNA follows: TGTGCCAGCAGCCAAGATTTACAGCGGGATCAACTAGAGCAGTACTTC.

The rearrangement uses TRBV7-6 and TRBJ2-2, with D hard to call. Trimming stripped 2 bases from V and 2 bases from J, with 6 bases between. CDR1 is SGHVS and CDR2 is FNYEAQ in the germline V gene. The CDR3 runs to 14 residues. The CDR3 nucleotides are TGTGCCAGCAGCTTATCAGGCAACACCGGGGAGCTGTTTTTT. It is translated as CASSLSGNTGELFF.

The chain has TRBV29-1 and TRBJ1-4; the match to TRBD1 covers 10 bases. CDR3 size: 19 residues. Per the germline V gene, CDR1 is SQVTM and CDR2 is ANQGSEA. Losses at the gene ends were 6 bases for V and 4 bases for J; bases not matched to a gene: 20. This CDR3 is CSVVGGPSDRGRVNEKLFF. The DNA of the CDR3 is TGCAGCGTCGTGGGCGGCCCAAGTGACAGGGGGCGAGTTAATGAAAAACTGTTTTTT.

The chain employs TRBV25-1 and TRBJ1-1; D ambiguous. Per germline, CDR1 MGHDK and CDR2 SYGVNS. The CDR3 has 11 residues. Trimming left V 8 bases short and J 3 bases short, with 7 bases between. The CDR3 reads CASGLYTEAFF. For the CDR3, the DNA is TGTGCCAGCGGACTATACACTGAAGCTTTCTTT.

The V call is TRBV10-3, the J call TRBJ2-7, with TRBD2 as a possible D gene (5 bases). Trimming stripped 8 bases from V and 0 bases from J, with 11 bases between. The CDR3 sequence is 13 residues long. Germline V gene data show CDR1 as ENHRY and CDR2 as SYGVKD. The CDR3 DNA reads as TGTGCCATCGGGAGCGAATTCTCCTACGAGCAGTACTTC. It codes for CAIGSEFSYEQYF.

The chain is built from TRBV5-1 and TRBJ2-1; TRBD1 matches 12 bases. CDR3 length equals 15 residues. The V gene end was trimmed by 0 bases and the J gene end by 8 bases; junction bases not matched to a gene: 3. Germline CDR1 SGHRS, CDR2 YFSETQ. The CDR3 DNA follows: TGCGCCAGCAGCTTGGGGGACAGGGGGCACCATGAGCAGTTCTTC. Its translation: CASSLGDRGHHEQFF.